These 25 T cell receptor beta chains originate from one sample sequenced in a study of T-cell reconstitution after alpha-beta-depleted transplantation in children. Molecular barcoding with unique molecular identifiers was used for the TCRbeta library. TCRdb re-analysed the PCR reads in MiXCR, keeping a single row per CDR3 protein. The sample has 250,000 to 300,000 distinct CDR3 sequences, 9.9% seen once. The sequenced sample was PBMCs from the stem cell graft donor, obtained from the stem cell graft. These receptors came from a human donor who donated a stem cell graft to a child with SCID.

The DNA for the CDR3 is TGCAGTGCTAGCCCCCGGACAGGTAATCAGCCCCAGCATTTT. Encoded protein: CSASPRTGNQPQHF. The chain has TRBV20-1 and TRBJ1-5, with 7 bases identical to TRBD1. The V gene end was trimmed by 3 bases and the J gene end by 4 bases; junction bases not matched to a gene: 6. The germline V gene encodes CDR1 DFQATT and CDR2 SNEGSKA (reference sequence). CDR3 length: 14 amino acids.

The V gene is TRBV7-9, the J gene TRBJ1-1; perhaps TRBD1 as D (5 bases). The CDR3 is 14 residues long. V lost 2 bases, J lost 1 base, and 8 bases lay in between. Germline CDR1 SEHNR, CDR2 FQNEAQ (reference sequence). The CDR3 reads CASSLRGKNTEAFF. CDR3 sequence (DNA): TGTGCCAGCAGCTTACGGGGGAAGAACACTGAAGCTTTCTTT.

This clonotype has more than one count but fewer than ten. V is TRBV7-8 and J is TRBJ2-5; D uncertain. Germline V gives CDR1 SGHVS, CDR2 FQNEAQ. Trimming removed 1 base at V and 1 base at J, with 16 bases between. The CDR3 covers 17 residues. The CDR3 DNA is TGTGCCAGCAGCTTAGATTGGGCTTGGCAGAGCCAAGAGACCCAGTACTTC. Protein product: CASSLDWAWQSQETQYF.

This clonotype was observed many times. The chain recombines TRBV3-1 with TRBJ2-2; D is unresolved. CDR3 length: 16 amino acids. Germline CDR1 LGHDT, CDR2 YNNKEL (reference sequence). Trimming stripped 3 bases from V and 1 base from J, with 12 bases between. In DNA, the CDR3 is TGTGCCAGCAGCCATAATTGGTGGGGGAACACCGGGGAGCTGTTTTTT. Translating it yields CASSHNWWGNTGELFF.

This clonotype turned up a few times. V gene TRBV10-2 combines with J gene TRBJ2-7; the D gene could be TRBD1 or TRBD2 (7 bases each). Looked up from germline, CDR1 is WSHSY and CDR2 is SAAADI. This CDR3 comprises 15 residues. V dropped 6 bases and J dropped 4 bases, with 19 bases sitting between them. CDR3 protein: CASRTPDREGYEQYF. CDR3 nucleotides: TGCGCCAGCAGGACCCCAGACAGGGAGGGATACGAGCAGTACTTC.

This clonotype has at least ten counts. The chain couples TRBV5-1 to TRBJ2-2; 7 bases are shared with TRBD1. V gave up 3 bases and J gave up 6 bases; unmatched junction bases: 2. Looked up from germline, CDR1 is SGHRS and CDR2 is YFSETQ. The CDR3 is 13 residues long. In DNA, the CDR3 is TGCGCCAGCAGCTCGACAGGGCCCGGGGAGCTGTTTTTT. The encoded protein is CASSSTGPGELFF.

This clonotype was seen only a few times. The V gene is TRBV10-3, the J gene TRBJ2-7; 8 bases fit TRBD2. The junction had 7 bases not matched to a gene; V was cut back by 6 bases and J by 3 bases. Germline CDR1 reads ENHRY; CDR2 reads SYGVKD. The CDR3 is 14 amino acids. CDR3 sequence reads: CAISLERGSYEQYF. CDR3 in DNA: TGTGCCATCAGCCTCGAGCGGGGGAGCTACGAGCAGTACTTC.

This clonotype has a count of ten or more. V gene TRBV18 combines with J gene TRBJ1-5; tentatively, D is TRBD1 (6 bases). Deletions cut 3 bases from V and 3 bases from J, with 9 bases between. The CDR3 contains 14 residues. The germline gives CDR1 KGHSH, CDR2 LQKENI. The CDR3 nucleotides read TGTGCCAGCTCACCCGGGACACCCAATCAGCCCCAGCATTTT. Its translation: CASSPGTPNQPQHF.

V and J are TRBV12-3 or TRBV12-4 and TRBJ2-2; the D call may be TRBD1 or TRBD2 (6 bases each). Trimming shortened V by 11 bases and J by 7 bases, and 11 bases separated the two germline ends. This CDR3 has 11 amino acids. CDR3 nucleotides: TGTGCCCAGGGGCGGGGCGGGGAGCTGTTTTTT. Protein sequence: CAQGRGGELFF.

This clonotype was seen only a few times. The genes are TRBV7-9 and TRBJ1-4; D ambiguous. Germline CDR1 is SEHNR and CDR2 is FQNEAQ (reference sequence). V was cut by 5 bases and J by 6 bases, with 19 bases left in between. This CDR3 is 16 amino acids long. The CDR3 coding sequence is TGTGCCAGCAGCCCCCTCGAGAGTTTTTATGATGAAAAACTGTTTTTT. This sequence encodes CASSPLESFYDEKLFF.

The chain recombines TRBV20-1 with TRBJ2-5, with no clear D. This CDR3 region has 13 residues. V shed 3 bases and J shed 4 bases, with 12 bases lying between them. Germline V gives CDR1 DFQATT, CDR2 SNEGSKA (reference sequence). The CDR3 region is CSASRPQGETQYF. The DNA for the CDR3 is TGCAGTGCTAGCCGCCCCCAAGGAGAGACCCAGTACTTC.

The gene calls are TRBV20-1 and TRBJ1-2; D is unresolved. The V end was cut by 0 bases, the J end by 0 bases, with 8 bases between. The germline gives CDR1 DFQATT, CDR2 SNEGSKA (reference sequence). The CDR3 consists of 14 residues. The CDR3 here is CSAREVQSNYGYTF. CDR3 coding DNA: TGCAGTGCTAGAGAAGTACAGTCTAACTATGGCTACACCTTC.

This rearrangement joins TRBV27 to TRBJ2-2; D assignment may be TRBD1 or TRBD2 (5 bases each). This CDR3 comprises 16 residues. V dropped 7 bases and J dropped 1 base, with 16 bases sitting between them. In germline, CDR1 is MNHEY, CDR2 SMNVEV (reference sequence). CDR3 sequence: CASNLLGRGNTGELFF. In DNA, the CDR3 is TGTGCCAGCAATCTCCTGGGACGGGGGAACACCGGGGAGCTGTTTTTT.

V gene TRBV7-6 combines with J gene TRBJ2-1, with D maybe TRBD2 (5 bases). V gave up 7 bases and J gave up 0 bases, with 22 bases separating them. The CDR3 is made up of 18 amino acids. Germline assignment: CDR1 SGHVS and CDR2 FNYEAQ. In nucleotides, the CDR3 is TGTGCCAGCACCACCTACCCCCGCGGGCCTAGCTCCTACAATGAGCAGTTCTTC. It codes for CASTTYPRGPSSYNEQFF.

This clonotype showed up just a few times. The chain links TRBV5-1 to TRBJ1-1, with D possibly TRBD1 on 6 matching bases. The germline V gene has CDR1 SGHRS and CDR2 YFSETQ. The V gene lost 4 bases and the J gene lost 1 base, with 8 bases spanning the gap. This CDR3 has 13 residues. CDR3 sequence: CASSTGANTEAFF. CDR3 nucleotide sequence: TGCGCCAGCAGCACGGGGGCGAACACTGAAGCTTTCTTT.

This clonotype has just a few counts. The gene calls are TRBV15 and TRBJ1-1; unclear D gene. Germline-derived CDR1 and CDR2 are LNHNV and YYDKDF (reference sequence). The CDR3 length is 15 residues. V was trimmed by 3 bases and J by 0 bases, leaving 11 bases between them. The CDR3 DNA reads TGTGCCACCAGCAGCCTTGAGGGCATGAACACTGAAGCTTTCTTT. Encoded protein: CATSSLEGMNTEAFF.

The sample holds a few counts of this clonotype. The CDR3 protein is CASKSPDTQYF. CDR3 in DNA: TGCGCCAGCAAGTCCCCAGATACGCAGTATTTT. The chain uses TRBV5-1 and TRBJ2-3; D is ambiguous. Trimming shortened V by 6 bases and J by 4 bases, and 6 bases separated the two germline ends. CDR1 and CDR2 (germline): SGHRS, YFSETQ. The CDR3 is 11 amino acids.

This chain joins TRBV20-1 and TRBJ2-2; 8 nucleotides align to TRBD1. With V trimmed by 3 bases and J by 8 bases, 5 bases remained unmatched. Germline CDR1 is DFQATT and CDR2 is SNEGSKA (reference sequence). This CDR3 is built from 13 residues. CDR3 loop: CSASLRGLGELFF. CDR3 DNA: TGCAGTGCTAGCCTCAGGGGGCTGGGGGAGCTGTTTTTT.

The chain combines TRBV4-1 with TRBJ2-4; D gene ambiguous. V was trimmed by 4 bases and J by 0 bases, leaving 19 bases between them. The CDR3 is 18 residues long. Germline V lookup: CDR1 MGHRA, CDR2 YSYEKL. The CDR3 loop reads CASSLGSWGPIAKNIQYF. The CDR3 DNA reads as TGCGCCAGCAGCCTTGGGTCCTGGGGTCCGATAGCCAAAAACATTCAGTACTTC.

The J gene is TRBJ2-1, the V gene TRBV20-1; 7 bases align to TRBD2. The CDR3 totals 15 residues. CDR1 is DFQATT and CDR2 is SNEGSKA in the germline V gene (reference sequence). Unmatched junction bases numbered 11, after V lost 2 bases and J lost 7 bases. The CDR3 protein is CSARHTLLGGNEQFF. The CDR3 DNA reads as TGCAGTGCTAGACATACCCTCCTCGGGGGGAATGAGCAGTTCTTC.

In this sample, this clonotype turned up many times. This chain connects TRBV15 to TRBJ2-1; no reliable D call. Trimming took off 6 bases at V and 3 bases at J, with 15 bases between the two ends. The germline CDR1 and CDR2 sequences are LNHNV and YYDKDF (reference sequence). CDR3 length equals 15 residues. The CDR3 is CATSIPDPGYNEQFF. CDR3 sequence (DNA): TGTGCCACCAGTATACCGGACCCAGGCTACAATGAGCAGTTCTTC.

This clonotype has only a few counts. The genes are TRBV7-9 and TRBJ2-1; TRBD1 might be the D (6 bases). The CDR3 spans 12 residues. Trimming left V 8 bases short and J 4 bases short, with 9 bases between. From germline, CDR1 is SEHNR and CDR2 FQNEAQ (reference sequence). The chain's CDR3 is CASYRGYNEQFF. CDR3 sequence (DNA): TGTGCCAGCTATAGGGGGTACAATGAGCAGTTCTTC.

This clonotype was recorded a few times. This sequence joins TRBV5-4 and TRBJ2-3; TRBD2 matches at 16 bases. Germline-derived CDR1 and CDR2 are SGHNT and YYREEE (reference sequence). J was trimmed by 6 bases and V by 5 bases; bases with no gene match: 6. CDR3 length: 16 amino acids. In DNA, the CDR3 is TGTGCCAGCAGGCCCGGGACTAGCGGGGGGGCGGATACGCAGTATTTT. Amino acid sequence: CASRPGTSGGADTQYF. Based on the CDR3 plus reference TRBV5-4 and TRBJ2-3, the full variable domain is ETGVTQSPTHLIKTRGQQVTLRCSSQSGHNTVSWYQQALGQGPQFIFQYYREEENGRGNFPPRFSGLQFPNYSSELNVNALELDDSALYLCASRPGTSGGADTQYFGPGTRLTVL.

This clonotype was picked up a small number of times. This rearrangement joins TRBV9 to TRBJ2-5; D perhaps matches TRBD2 (6 bases). The CDR3 extends over 15 amino acids. Germline assignment: CDR1 SGDLS and CDR2 YYNGEE. V was pared by 3 bases and J by 5 bases, with 17 bases between. CDR3 nucleotides: TGTGCCAGCAGCGGTGGGGTAGTTCGGGAGGAGACCCAGTACTTC. Translating gives CASSGGVVREETQYF.

The CDR3 DNA reads as TGTGCCAGCAGCTTCGACAGGGGCGAGCAGTACTTC. Residues: CASSFDRGEQYF. V gene TRBV7-9 combines with J gene TRBJ2-7, with 8 bases lining up with TRBD1. The CDR3 totals 12 residues. The germline V gene has CDR1 SEHNR and CDR2 FQNEAQ (reference sequence). V was clipped by 3 bases and J by 6 bases; unmatched bases: 1.